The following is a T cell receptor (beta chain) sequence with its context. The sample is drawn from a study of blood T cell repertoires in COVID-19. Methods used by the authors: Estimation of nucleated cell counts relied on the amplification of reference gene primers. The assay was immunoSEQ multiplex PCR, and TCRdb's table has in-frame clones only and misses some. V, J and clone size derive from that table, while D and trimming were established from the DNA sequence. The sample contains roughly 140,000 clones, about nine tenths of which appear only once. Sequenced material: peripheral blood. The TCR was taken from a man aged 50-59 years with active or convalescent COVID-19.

The CDR3, as DNA: TGTGCCAGCAGCGTAGACGGCAGGCGCTTAGACGAGCAGTACTTC. Its protein product is CASSVDGRRLDEQYF. V gene TRBV9 combines with J gene TRBJ2-7; D unclear. The CDR3 is made up of 15 amino acids. Trimming cost V 0 bases and J 5 bases, with 15 bases left between them. Germline values: CDR1 SGDLS, CDR2 YYNGEE.